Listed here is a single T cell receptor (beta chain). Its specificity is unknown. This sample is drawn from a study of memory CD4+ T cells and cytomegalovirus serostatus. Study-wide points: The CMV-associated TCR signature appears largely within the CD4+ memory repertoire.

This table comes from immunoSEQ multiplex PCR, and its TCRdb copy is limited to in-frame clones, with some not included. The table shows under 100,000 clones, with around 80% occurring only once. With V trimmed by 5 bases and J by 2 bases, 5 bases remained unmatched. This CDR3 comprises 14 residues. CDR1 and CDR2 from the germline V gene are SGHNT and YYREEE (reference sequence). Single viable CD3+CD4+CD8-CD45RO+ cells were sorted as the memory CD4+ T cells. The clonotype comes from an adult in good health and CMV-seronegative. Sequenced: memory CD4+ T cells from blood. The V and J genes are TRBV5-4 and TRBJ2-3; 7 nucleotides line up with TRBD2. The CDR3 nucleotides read TGTGCCAGCAGGGCTAGCGGAACCACAGATACGCAGTATTTT. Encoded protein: CASRASGTTDTQYF. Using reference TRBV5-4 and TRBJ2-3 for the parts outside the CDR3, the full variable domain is ETGVTQSPTHLIKTRGQQVTLRCSSQSGHNTVSWYQQALGQGPQFIFQYYREEENGRGNFPPRFSGLQFPNYSSELNVNALELDDSALYLCASRASGTTDTQYFGPGTRLTVL.